What follows are 7 T cell receptor beta chains derived from one specimen sequenced in a study of radiation and T cells in renal cell carcinoma. Time point indicated: blood 2 weeks post-SBRT. Treatment specified: 15 Gy SBRT to primary tumor, nephrectomy 4 weeks later. The assay was immunoSEQ multiplex PCR, and TCRdb's table has in-frame clones only and misses some. The sample lists 45,000 to 55,000 clones; about 80% were seen once. This specimen was blood, taken from a patient whose treatment included radiotherapy and nephrectomy. The source is a woman in her 70s with renal cell carcinoma.

The genes are TRBV6-5 and TRBJ2-5; possibly TRBD1 for D (8 bases). Germline V gene data show CDR1 as MNHEY and CDR2 as SVGAGI. The CDR3 sequence is 13 residues long. Trimming left V 5 bases short and J 11 bases short, with 18 bases between. The CDR3 reads CASSPTGAGEQYF. CDR3 DNA sequence: TGTGCCAGCAGTCCGACAGGGGCGGGGGAGCAGTACTTC.

The gene calls are TRBV7-2 and TRBJ2-5; no firm D call. V was trimmed by 0 bases and J by 1 base, leaving 9 bases between them. Germline V lookup: CDR1 SGHTA, CDR2 FQGNSA. This CDR3 is 15 amino acids long. CDR3 loop: CASSLAIGFQETQYF. CDR3 DNA sequence: TGTGCCAGCAGCTTAGCTATCGGCTTCCAAGAGACCCAGTACTTC.

The genes are TRBV7-9 and TRBJ1-5; 7 bases fit TRBD1. V was pared by 5 bases and J by 5 bases, with 3 bases of the junction left unmatched. CDR1 SEHNR and CDR2 FQNEAQ come from the germline V gene (reference sequence). CDR3 length equals 13 residues. The CDR3 nucleotides are TGTGCCAGCAGCGAGACAGGGCATCAGCCCCAGCATTTT. Its translation: CASSETGHQPQHF.

The chain couples TRBV11-2 to TRBJ2-7; TRBD1 agrees at 10 bases. The CDR3 extends over 14 amino acids. Germline assignment: CDR1 SGHAT and CDR2 FQNNGV. After removal of 5 bases from V and 5 bases from J, the junction contained 6 bases not matched to a gene. This chain's CDR3 is CASSPVTGGHEQYF. CDR3 bases: TGTGCCAGCAGCCCCGTGACAGGGGGCCACGAGCAGTACTTC.

The chain joins TRBV15 to TRBJ1-2; D is uncertain. The CDR3 consists of 12 residues. Between the trimmed V and J ends, which lost 0 bases and 8 bases, there was a span of 7 bases. Germline lookup yields CDR1 LNHNV and CDR2 YYDKDF (reference sequence). CDR3 loop: CATSRDSAGYTF. CDR3 nucleotides: TGTGCCACCAGCAGAGATTCTGCAGGCTACACCTTC.

The chain carries TRBV27 and TRBJ2-3; D may be TRBD2 (6 bases). Germline V gene lookup returns CDR1 MNHEY and CDR2 SMNVEV (reference sequence). V was trimmed by 6 bases and J by 2 bases, leaving 15 bases between them. CDR3 size: 15 residues. The CDR3 DNA reads as TGTGCCAGCAGCCAAAATCGGGACTCCACAGATACGCAGTATTTT. Translating gives CASSQNRDSTDTQYF.

This rearrangement joins TRBV7-2 to TRBJ2-5; D perhaps matches TRBD1 (6 bases). The CDR3 sequence is 15 residues long. Trimming took off 5 bases at V and 5 bases at J, with 18 bases between the two ends. Germline V gene data show CDR1 as SGHTA and CDR2 as FQGNSA. The DNA for the CDR3 is TGTGCCAGCAGCCCCGGTGGGGGCCCGGGGGAGACCCAGTACTTC. Protein product: CASSPGGGPGETQYF.